The T cell receptor (beta chain) under discussion was sequenced for a study of blood T cell repertoires in COVID-19. Study as a whole: T cells, B-cell-depleted T cells, or PBMCs provided the cDNA or gDNA that served as material.

This clone came up a few times. V was clipped by 6 bases and J by 1 base, with 15 bases between them. The CDR3 has 15 amino acids. Germline assignment: CDR1 SGHRS and CDR2 YFSETQ. Method: immunoSEQ multiplex PCR; TCRdb's copy keeps in-frame clones and lacks some. The data contain some 66,000 clones, about 90% of them seen just once; the ten biggest clones take up 6% to 8%. The material sequenced was peripheral blood. The source is a human donor in a cohort sampled during active COVID-19. The chain couples TRBV5-1 to TRBJ2-3; D is perhaps TRBD1 (5 bases). For the CDR3, the DNA is TGCGCCAGCATCTTAGACAGCATCCGCACAGATACGCAGTATTTT. Translating it yields CASILDSIRTDTQYF.